The 14 T cell receptor beta chains reported below all come from one sample, sequenced in a study of CD8 T cells in ankylosing spondylitis. TCRdb re-called the 5' RACE reads with MiXCR, one entry per CDR3 protein. The repertoire consists of approximately 260,000 distinct CDR3 sequences, with about 9.1% occurring once and the leading ten covering under 7.5%. Sequencing used blood, either unsorted or a sorted T cell fraction (not recorded which). Source of these receptors: a male donor with ankylosing spondylitis or in good health (not recorded which).

This clonotype was detected ten times or more. The chain joins TRBV20-1 to TRBJ2-1; 14 bases line up with TRBD2. The CDR3 runs 14 residues. Germline CDR1 and CDR2: DFQATT and SNEGSKA (reference sequence). The V gene end was trimmed by 5 bases and the J gene end by 6 bases; junction bases not matched to a gene: 3. CDR3 residues: CSAGTSGRSNEQFF. The CDR3, as DNA: TGCAGTGCTGGGACTAGCGGGAGATCCAATGAGCAGTTCTTC.

In its sample, this clonotype was seen many times. This chain joins TRBV20-1 and TRBJ2-2; 9 bases align to TRBD1. Germline-derived CDR1 and CDR2 are DFQATT and SNEGSKA (reference sequence). With 6 bases clipped from V and 5 bases from J, the junction kept 13 bases outside the gene matches. This CDR3 has 16 residues. CDR3 sequence (DNA): TGCAGTGCGCCACTACCGGGACAGGGAAGGACCGGGGAGCTGTTTTTT. This codes for CSAPLPGQGRTGELFF.

This clonotype was recorded many times. The rearrangement joins TRBV9 to TRBJ2-2, with D possibly called TRBD1 or TRBD2 (5 bases each). This CDR3 region has 13 residues. Germline CDR1 and CDR2: SGDLS and YYNGEE. V shed 4 bases and J shed 9 bases, with 13 bases lying between them. The CDR3 bases are TGTGCCAGCAGCCCGTCCCTGGGACGGGAGCTGTTTTTT. It translates to CASSPSLGRELFF.

This clonotype was recorded at least ten times. The chain has TRBV11-1 and TRBJ1-6; a weak D match, TRBD1 (5 bases). Trimming left V 3 bases short and J 0 bases short, with 15 bases between. Germline-derived CDR1 and CDR2 are SGHAT and FQDESV (reference sequence). This CDR3 region has 18 residues. CDR3 in amino acids: CASSFYVRGFSYNSPLHF. As DNA, the CDR3 is TGTGCCAGCAGCTTTTACGTGCGGGGCTTCTCCTATAATTCACCCCTCCACTTT.

At least ten counts were recorded for this clonotype. V is TRBV7-2 and J is TRBJ2-2; 11 bases map to TRBD2. The CDR3 runs to 15 residues. J gave up 4 bases and V 5 bases, and 3 bases lay outside the gene matches. Germline CDR1 and CDR2: SGHTA and FQGNSA. In DNA, the CDR3 is TGTGCCAGCAGCCGAACTAGCGGGGGCACCGGGGAGCTGTTTTTT. Residues: CASSRTSGGTGELFF.

The table lists this clonotype with many counts. V usage is TRBV14 and J usage is TRBJ2-1; weak D call: TRBD1 (6 bases). This CDR3 contains 18 residues. The ends were cut back, 4 bases at V and 7 bases at J, with 26 bases in the middle. Per the germline V gene, CDR1 is SGHDN and CDR2 is FVKESK. Here the CDR3 DNA reads TGTGCCAGCAGCCCTATTTACCTAACTCTCCACAGGGAAAATGAGCAGTTCTTC. It codes for CASSPIYLTLHRENEQFF.

The chain is built from TRBV18 and TRBJ2-7; 7 bases line up with TRBD1. V trimming: 1 base; J trimming: 3 bases; junction bases outside the gene matches: 6. This CDR3 comprises 15 residues. In germline, CDR1 is KGHSH, CDR2 LQKENI. The CDR3 spells CASSPQGALYYEQYF. The CDR3 DNA is TGTGCCAGCTCACCACAGGGGGCCTTATACTACGAGCAGTACTTC.

This clonotype was found many times. This rearrangement joins TRBV12-3 or TRBV12-4 to TRBJ1-1; D is perhaps TRBD1 (6 bases). Trimming stripped 3 bases from V and 5 bases from J, with 10 bases between. This CDR3 region has 13 residues. The CDR3 protein is CASSLGARTEAFF. The CDR3 DNA follows: TGTGCCAGCAGTTTGGGGGCGCGGACTGAAGCTTTCTTT.

This clonotype occurred many times. The chain carries TRBV3-1 and TRBJ2-1; D unresolved. Germline V CDR1 and CDR2: LGHDT, YNNKEL (reference sequence). Trimming left V 1 base short and J 5 bases short, with 3 bases between. The CDR3 is made up of 12 amino acids. The CDR3 spells CASSQVNNEQFF. CDR3 bases: TGTGCCAGCAGCCAAGTCAACAATGAGCAGTTCTTC.

The J gene is TRBJ1-1, the V gene TRBV11-2; 9 bases map to TRBD1. The germline CDR1 and CDR2 sequences are SGHAT and FQNNGV. The V gene end was trimmed by 0 bases and the J gene end by 4 bases; junction bases not matched to a gene: 12. This CDR3 is 18 amino acids long. CDR3 residues: CASSLERWDREGSTEAFF. CDR3 bases: TGTGCCAGCAGCTTAGAAAGGTGGGACAGGGAGGGGAGCACTGAAGCTTTCTTT.

Ten or more counts support this clonotype. This rearrangement joins TRBV25-1 to TRBJ1-1; TRBD1 matches 8 bases. The germline CDR1 and CDR2 sequences are MGHDK and SYGVNS. With V trimmed by 4 bases and J by 4 bases, 5 bases remained unmatched. The CDR3 has 14 amino acids. The CDR3 coding sequence is TGTGCCAGCAGTGCGTACAGGGGGGGCACTGAAGCTTTCTTT. This gives the protein CASSAYRGGTEAFF.

Many counts were recorded for this clonotype. The genes are TRBV12-3 or TRBV12-4 and TRBJ1-2; 8 nucleotides line up with TRBD1. The V and J ends lost 5 bases and 7 bases, in that order; junction bases with no gene match: 9. The CDR3 has 14 amino acids. CDR3 residues: CASSPQGALGGYTF. In DNA form, the CDR3 reads TGTGCCAGCAGTCCTCAGGGGGCTTTGGGTGGCTACACCTTC.

This clonotype was recorded at least ten times. The chain couples TRBV6-1 to TRBJ2-7; unclear D gene. Trimming took 7 bases from V and 6 from J, leaving 16 bases between them. CDR3 size: 13 residues. The germline V gene encodes CDR1 MNHNS and CDR2 SASEGT. The CDR3 DNA is TGTGCCAGCAATGGACGGCCGCCCGCCGAGCAGTACTTC. Its translation is CASNGRPPAEQYF.

A word on this clonotype: Given a much more abundant clone one base away, this may be a read error. V usage is TRBV2 and J usage is TRBJ2-7, with a weak D call TRBD2 (5 bases). The end of the DNA aligns better with TRBJ2-1, so the J call may be wrong. Germline V gives CDR1 SNHLY, CDR2 FYNNEI. This CDR3 contains 16 residues. The CDR3 DNA reads TGTGCCAGCAGTGGGTACGGAGGTCGATATTCCTACGAGCAGTTCTTC. Translated: CASSGYGGRYSYEQFF.